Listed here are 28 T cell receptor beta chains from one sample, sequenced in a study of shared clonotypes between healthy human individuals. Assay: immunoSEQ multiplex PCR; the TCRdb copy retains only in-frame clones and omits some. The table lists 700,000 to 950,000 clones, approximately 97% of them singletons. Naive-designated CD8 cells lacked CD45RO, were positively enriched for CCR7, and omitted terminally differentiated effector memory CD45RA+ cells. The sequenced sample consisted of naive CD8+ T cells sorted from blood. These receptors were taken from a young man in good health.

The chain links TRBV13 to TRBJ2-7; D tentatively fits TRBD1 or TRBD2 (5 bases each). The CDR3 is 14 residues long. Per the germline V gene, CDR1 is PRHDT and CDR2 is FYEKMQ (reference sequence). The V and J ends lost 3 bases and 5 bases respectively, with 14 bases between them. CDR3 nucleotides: TGTGCCAGCAGCTTGGGTATCAGGGACCACGAGCAGTACTTC. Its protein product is CASSLGIRDHEQYF.

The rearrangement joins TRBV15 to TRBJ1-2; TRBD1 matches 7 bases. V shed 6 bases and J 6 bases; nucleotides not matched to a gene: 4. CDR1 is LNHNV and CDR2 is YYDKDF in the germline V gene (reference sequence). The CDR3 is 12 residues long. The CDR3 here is CATRKGANGYTF. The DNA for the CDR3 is TGTGCCACCAGGAAGGGGGCGAATGGCTACACCTTC.

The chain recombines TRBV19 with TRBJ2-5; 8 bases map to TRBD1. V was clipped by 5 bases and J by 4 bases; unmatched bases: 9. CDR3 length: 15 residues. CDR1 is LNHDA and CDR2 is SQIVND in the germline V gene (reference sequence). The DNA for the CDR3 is TGTGCCAGTAGTCTCCTTGGACAGGGATTAGAGACCCAGTACTTC. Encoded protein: CASSLLGQGLETQYF.

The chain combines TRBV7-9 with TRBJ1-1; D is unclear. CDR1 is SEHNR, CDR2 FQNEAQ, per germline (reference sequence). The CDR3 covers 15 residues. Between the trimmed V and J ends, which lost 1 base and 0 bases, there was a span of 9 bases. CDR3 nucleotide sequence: TGTGCCAGCAGCTTAGGACCCCTTATGAACACTGAAGCTTTCTTT. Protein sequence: CASSLGPLMNTEAFF.

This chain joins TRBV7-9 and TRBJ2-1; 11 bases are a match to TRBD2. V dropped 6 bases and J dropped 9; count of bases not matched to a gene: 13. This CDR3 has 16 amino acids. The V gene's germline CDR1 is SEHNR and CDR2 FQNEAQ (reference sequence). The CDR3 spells CASRPQTLAGGGEQFF. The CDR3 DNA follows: TGTGCCAGCAGACCACAGACTCTAGCGGGAGGAGGTGAGCAGTTCTTC.

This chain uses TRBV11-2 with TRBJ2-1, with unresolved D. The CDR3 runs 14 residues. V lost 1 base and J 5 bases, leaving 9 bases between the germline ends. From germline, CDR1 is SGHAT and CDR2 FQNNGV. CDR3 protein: CASSLAGRHNEQFF. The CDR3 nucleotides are TGTGCCAGCAGCTTAGCGGGTCGCCACAATGAGCAGTTCTTC.

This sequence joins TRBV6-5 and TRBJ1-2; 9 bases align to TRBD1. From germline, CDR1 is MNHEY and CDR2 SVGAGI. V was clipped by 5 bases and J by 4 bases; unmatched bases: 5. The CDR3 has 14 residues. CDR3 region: CASSDMGQGYGYTF. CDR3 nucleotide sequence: TGTGCCAGCAGTGACATGGGACAGGGCTATGGCTACACCTTC.

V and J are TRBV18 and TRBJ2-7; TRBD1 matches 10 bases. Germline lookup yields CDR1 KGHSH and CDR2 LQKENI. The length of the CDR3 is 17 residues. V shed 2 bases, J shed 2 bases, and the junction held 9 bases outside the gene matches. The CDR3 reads CASSPGAGTGATYEQYF. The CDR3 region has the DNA TGTGCCAGCTCACCAGGGGCCGGGACAGGGGCGACCTACGAGCAGTACTTC.

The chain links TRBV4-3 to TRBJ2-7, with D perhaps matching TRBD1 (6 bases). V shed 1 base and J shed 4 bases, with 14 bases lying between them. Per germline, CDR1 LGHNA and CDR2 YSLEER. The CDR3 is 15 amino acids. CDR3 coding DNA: TGCGCCAGCAGCCAAGCCCAGACAGGCCGATACGAGCAGTACTTC. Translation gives CASSQAQTGRYEQYF.

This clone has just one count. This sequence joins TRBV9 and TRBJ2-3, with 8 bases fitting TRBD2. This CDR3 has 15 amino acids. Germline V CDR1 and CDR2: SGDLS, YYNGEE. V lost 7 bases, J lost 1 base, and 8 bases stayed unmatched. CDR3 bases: TGTGCCAGCGGACCCCTAGCGGGTCGCACAGATACGCAGTATTTT. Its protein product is CASGPLAGRTDTQYF.

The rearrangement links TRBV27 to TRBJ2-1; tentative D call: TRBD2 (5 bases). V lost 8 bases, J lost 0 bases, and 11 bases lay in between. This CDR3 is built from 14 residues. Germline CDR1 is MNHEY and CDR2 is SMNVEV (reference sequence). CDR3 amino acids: CASREADSYNEQFF. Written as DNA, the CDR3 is TGTGCCAGCCGAGAAGCGGACTCCTACAATGAGCAGTTCTTC.

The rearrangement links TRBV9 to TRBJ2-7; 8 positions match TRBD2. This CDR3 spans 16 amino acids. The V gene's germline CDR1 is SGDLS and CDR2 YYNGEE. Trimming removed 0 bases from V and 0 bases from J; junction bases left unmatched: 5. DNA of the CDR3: TGTGCCAGCAGCGTAGGGATAGCGGGACCCTCCTACGAGCAGTACTTC. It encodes CASSVGIAGPSYEQYF.

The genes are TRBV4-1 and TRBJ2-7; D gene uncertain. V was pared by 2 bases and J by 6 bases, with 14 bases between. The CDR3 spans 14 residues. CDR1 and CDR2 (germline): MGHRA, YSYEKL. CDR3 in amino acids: CASSQLGNSIEQYF. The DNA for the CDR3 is TGCGCCAGCAGCCAACTCGGAAACTCCATCGAGCAGTACTTC.

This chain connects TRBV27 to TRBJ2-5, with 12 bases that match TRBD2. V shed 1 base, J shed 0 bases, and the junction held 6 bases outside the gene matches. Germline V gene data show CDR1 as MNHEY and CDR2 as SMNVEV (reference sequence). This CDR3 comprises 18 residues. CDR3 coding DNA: TGTGCCAGCAGTTTATTCCGGACTAGCGGGACGTACCAAGAGACCCAGTACTTC. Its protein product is CASSLFRTSGTYQETQYF.

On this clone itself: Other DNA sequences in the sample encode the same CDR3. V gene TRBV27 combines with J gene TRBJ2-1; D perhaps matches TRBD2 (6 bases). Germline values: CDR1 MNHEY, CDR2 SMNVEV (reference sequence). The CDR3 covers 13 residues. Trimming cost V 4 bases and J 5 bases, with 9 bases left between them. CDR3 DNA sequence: TGTGCCAGCAGTTACGGACTAAACAATGAGCAGTTCTTC. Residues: CASSYGLNNEQFF.

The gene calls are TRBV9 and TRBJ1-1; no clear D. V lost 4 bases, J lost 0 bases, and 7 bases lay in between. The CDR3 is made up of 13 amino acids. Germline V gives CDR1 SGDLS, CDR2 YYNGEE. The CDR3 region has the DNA TGTGCCAGCAGCCCCACCATGAACACTGAAGCTTTCTTT. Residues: CASSPTMNTEAFF.

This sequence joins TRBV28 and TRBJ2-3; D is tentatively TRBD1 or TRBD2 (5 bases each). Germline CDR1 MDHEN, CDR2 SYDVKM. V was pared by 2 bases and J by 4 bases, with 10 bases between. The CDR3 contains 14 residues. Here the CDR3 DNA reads TGTGCCAGCAGTTTAAGGGGAGCCGCAGATACGCAGTATTTT. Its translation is CASSLRGAADTQYF.

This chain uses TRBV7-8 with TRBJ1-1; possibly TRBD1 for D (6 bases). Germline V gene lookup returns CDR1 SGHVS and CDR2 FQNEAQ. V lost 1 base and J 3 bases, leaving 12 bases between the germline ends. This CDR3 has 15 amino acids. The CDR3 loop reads CASSLDRGAYTEAFF. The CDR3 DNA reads TGTGCCAGCAGCTTAGATCGGGGGGCCTACACTGAAGCTTTCTTT.

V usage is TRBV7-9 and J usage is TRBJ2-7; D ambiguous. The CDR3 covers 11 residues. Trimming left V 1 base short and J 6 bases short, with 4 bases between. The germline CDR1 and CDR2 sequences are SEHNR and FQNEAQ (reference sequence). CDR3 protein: CASSLGAEQYF. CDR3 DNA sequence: TGTGCCAGCAGCTTAGGGGCCGAGCAGTACTTC.

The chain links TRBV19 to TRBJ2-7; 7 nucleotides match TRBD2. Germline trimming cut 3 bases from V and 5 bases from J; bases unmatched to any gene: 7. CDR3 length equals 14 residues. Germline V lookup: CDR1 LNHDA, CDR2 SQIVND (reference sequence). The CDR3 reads CASSMRASGNEQYF. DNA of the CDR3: TGTGCCAGTAGTATGAGGGCTAGCGGCAACGAGCAGTACTTC.

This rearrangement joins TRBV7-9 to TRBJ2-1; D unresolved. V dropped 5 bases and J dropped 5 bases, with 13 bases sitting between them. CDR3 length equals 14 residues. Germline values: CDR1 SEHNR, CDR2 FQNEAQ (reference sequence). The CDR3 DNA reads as TGTGCCAGCAGCCGATTTGACTCAAACAATGAGCAGTTCTTC. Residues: CASSRFDSNNEQFF.

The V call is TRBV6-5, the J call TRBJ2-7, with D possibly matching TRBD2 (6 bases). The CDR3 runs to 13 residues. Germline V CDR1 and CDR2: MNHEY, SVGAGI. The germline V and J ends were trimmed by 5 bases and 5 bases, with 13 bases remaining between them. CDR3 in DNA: TGTGCCAGCAGTCTCGTGGGGGGTCACGAGCAGTACTTC. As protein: CASSLVGGHEQYF.

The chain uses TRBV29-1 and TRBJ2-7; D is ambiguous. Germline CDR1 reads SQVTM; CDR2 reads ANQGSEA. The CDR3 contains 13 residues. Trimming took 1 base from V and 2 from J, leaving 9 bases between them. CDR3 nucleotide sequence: TGCAGCGTTGAAGTAACGTCGGCCTACGAGCAGTACTTC. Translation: CSVEVTSAYEQYF.

In DNA, the CDR3 is TGTGCCAGCAGCCCCGGGGACATTCAGTACTTC. It translates to CASSPGDIQYF. V is TRBV9 and J is TRBJ2-4; tentatively, D is TRBD2 (5 bases). Germline lookup yields CDR1 SGDLS and CDR2 YYNGEE. With 4 bases removed from V and 8 bases from J, the gap between germline ends came to 7 bases. There are 11 residues in the CDR3.

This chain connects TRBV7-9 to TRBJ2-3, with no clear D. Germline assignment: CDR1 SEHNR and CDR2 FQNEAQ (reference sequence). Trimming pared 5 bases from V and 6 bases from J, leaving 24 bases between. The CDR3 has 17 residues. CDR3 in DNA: TGTGCCAGCAGCCCCAGGCAGGCGGTCCATTTGGGGGATACGCAGTATTTT. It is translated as CASSPRQAVHLGDTQYF.

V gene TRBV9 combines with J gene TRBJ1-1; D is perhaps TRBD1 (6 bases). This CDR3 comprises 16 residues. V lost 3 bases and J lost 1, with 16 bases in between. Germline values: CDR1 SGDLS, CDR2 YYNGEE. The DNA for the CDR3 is TGTGCCAGCAGCGGCTCGCGAGGGGGGACGAACACTGAAGCTTTCTTT. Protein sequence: CASSGSRGGTNTEAFF.

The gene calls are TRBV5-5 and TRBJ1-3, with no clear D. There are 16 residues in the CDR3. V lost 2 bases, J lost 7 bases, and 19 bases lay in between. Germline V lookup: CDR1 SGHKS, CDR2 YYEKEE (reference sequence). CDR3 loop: CASSLNFYPERNTIYF. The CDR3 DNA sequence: TGTGCCAGCAGCTTAAACTTTTACCCAGAGAGGAACACCATATATTTT.

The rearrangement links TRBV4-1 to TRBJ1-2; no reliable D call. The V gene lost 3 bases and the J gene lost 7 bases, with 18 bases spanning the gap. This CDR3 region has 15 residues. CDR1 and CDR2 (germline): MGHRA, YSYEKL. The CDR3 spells CASSHPTGVLGGYTF. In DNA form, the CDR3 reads TGCGCCAGCAGCCATCCCACCGGTGTCTTAGGTGGCTACACCTTC.